This T cell receptor beta chain was sequenced during a study of control samples from healthy donors and cancer patients. The V and J ends lost 4 bases and 10 bases respectively, with 14 bases between them. The V gene's germline CDR1 is MGHRA and CDR2 YSYEKL. CDR3 length: 13 amino acids. Data came from immunoSEQ multiplex PCR; TCRdb stores just in-frame clones and leaves some out. The data contain about 120,000 clones, 92% of them seen just once; the ten biggest clones take up around 2.1%. The chain has TRBV4-1 and TRBJ2-1; the D gene is possibly TRBD2 (6 bases). The sequencing input was blood. This clonotype was sampled from a woman between 50 and 59 years old in good health. The DNA of the CDR3 is TGCGCCAGCAGCCCCGATCCGGGACTGGAGCAGTTCTTC. It encodes CASSPDPGLEQFF.